What follows are 5 T cell receptor beta chains derived from one specimen sequenced in a study of blood T cell repertoires in COVID-19. Clones were sequenced by immunoSEQ multiplex PCR, and TCRdb holds only the in-frame ones, with some missing. The table includes 200,000 to 250,000 clones, under 90% detected once. The sequenced sample was PBMCs or T cells enriched from blood (not recorded which). These receptors were obtained from a woman in her fifties or sixties who had recovered from COVID-19.

The V gene is TRBV13, the J gene TRBJ1-1; D might be TRBD1 (6 bases). CDR1 PRHDT and CDR2 FYEKMQ come from the germline V gene (reference sequence). The V gene lost 5 bases and the J gene lost 3 bases, with 16 bases spanning the gap. The CDR3 length is 15 residues. The CDR3 reads CASSIQGNGYTEAFF. In DNA form, the CDR3 reads TGTGCCAGCAGCATCCAGGGGAACGGGTACACTGAAGCTTTCTTT.

The chain recombines TRBV29-1 with TRBJ2-7; weak D call: TRBD2 (6 bases). Germline V CDR1 and CDR2: SQVTM, ANQGSEA. The CDR3 length is 16 residues. V gave up 3 bases and J gave up 2 bases, with 20 bases separating them. The CDR3 protein is CSVDLEGTRLPYEQYF. CDR3 nucleotide sequence: TGCAGCGTTGATCTTGAGGGGACTCGACTCCCCTACGAGCAGTACTTC.

The chain joins TRBV25-1 to TRBJ1-3; the D gene is possibly TRBD1 (5 bases). V was pared by 1 base and J by 3 bases, with 16 bases between. The CDR3 runs 17 residues. CDR1 is MGHDK, CDR2 SYGVNS, per germline. CDR3 DNA sequence: TGTGCCAGCAGTGAATGGCCAGGGCTGGGAGGTGGAAACACCATATATTTT. It is translated as CASSEWPGLGGGNTIYF.

The chain is built from TRBV29-1 and TRBJ1-1; 9 bases fit TRBD1. The CDR3 runs 16 residues. Trimming at V came to 4 bases and at J to 3 bases, leaving 12 bases not matched to a gene. From germline, CDR1 is SQVTM and CDR2 ANQGSEA. For the CDR3, the DNA is TGCAGCGTTGCAGGCGGGACAGGGATTCGGGACACTGAAGCTTTCTTT. This translates into CSVAGGTGIRDTEAFF.

The genes are TRBV6-5 and TRBJ2-5, with a possible D match to TRBD2 (5 bases). CDR3 length: 13 amino acids. Germline values: CDR1 MNHEY, CDR2 SVGAGI. V was cut by 9 bases and J by 2 bases, with 13 bases left in between. This CDR3 is CASQRSSQETQYF. The CDR3 DNA sequence: TGTGCCAGTCAGCGGTCTAGTCAAGAGACCCAGTACTTC.